Each of the 23 T cell receptor beta chains below was sequenced from the same sample in a study of T cell clonality in common variable immunodeficiency. The table came from immunoSEQ multiplex PCR; TCRdb's copy has only in-frame clones and leaves some out. This sample has about 52,000 clones, each found more than once. The sample was peripheral blood mononuclear cells. These receptors all stem from a person between 18 and 70 years old in good health.

This clone was detected ten times or more. The covered CDR3 bases are TGTGCCAGCAGCAACCGTCCGACTAGCGGGGGTTGGTATGAG. Translating it yields CASSNRPTSGGWYE. The whole CDR3 sequence reads CASSNRPTSGGWYEQFF. V and J are TRBV27 and TRBJ2-1, with TRBD2 identical over 12 bases. The sequence runs out 3 residues before the end of the CDR3; the remainder is reconstructed from the germline J gene. This CDR3 spans 17 amino acids. Trimming cost V 6 bases and J 8 bases; bases outside gene matches: 14. The germline V gene encodes CDR1 MNHEY and CDR2 SMNVEV (reference sequence).

Ten or more counts support this clone. This CDR3 is CSAIVQAPQNGQNYGYTF. Partial CDR3 DNA: TGCAGTGCGATAGTGCAAGCCCCCCAGAACGGACAGAACTATGGC. The chain carries TRBV20-1 and TRBJ1-2, with a weak D call TRBD1 (6 bases). The sequence runs out 3 residues before the end of the CDR3; the remainder is reconstructed from the germline J gene. The CDR3 sequence is 18 residues long. Trimming stripped 6 bases from V and 2 bases from J, with 28 bases between. The germline gives CDR1 DFQATT, CDR2 SNEGSKA (reference sequence).

Ten or more counts support this clone. The sequence runs out 3 residues before the end of the CDR3; the remainder is reconstructed from the germline J gene. The rearrangement links TRBV2 to TRBJ1-2; D is possibly TRBD1 (5 bases). CDR3 length equals 15 residues. The V end was cut by 7 bases, the J end by 5 bases, with 20 bases between. Germline V lookup: CDR1 SNHLY, CDR2 FYNNEI. CDR3 sequence: CASISDPEGLYGYTF. Partial CDR3 DNA: TGTGCCAGCATTTCGGACCCAGAGGGACTTTATGGC.

This clone was counted at least ten times. The read gets to within 3 residues of the CDR3 end, and the germline J gene fills in the rest. V and J are TRBV6-4 and TRBJ2-2; 10 nucleotides match TRBD2. This CDR3 spans 15 amino acids. V was clipped by 5 bases and J by 5 bases; unmatched bases: 5. From germline, CDR1 is MRHNA and CDR2 SNTAGT. This CDR3 is CASSPGLAMTGELFF. Incomplete CDR3 DNA: TGTGCCAGCAGTCCGGGACTAGCGATGACCGGGGAG.

This clone was counted many times. The observed sequence ends 3 residues before the CDR3 terminus, with the missing tail filled in from the germline J gene. This chain uses TRBV6-2 or TRBV6-3 with TRBJ1-1; 8 positions agree with TRBD1. With 5 bases clipped from V and 1 base from J, the junction kept 12 bases outside the gene matches. Germline assignment: CDR1 MNHEY and CDR2 SVGEGT. The CDR3 has 17 amino acids. CDR3 amino acids: CASSRFNAGGQNTEAFF. CDR3 DNA, as far as it was read: TGTGCCAGCAGTAGATTCAATGCAGGGGGCCAGAACACTGAA.

There are many counts of this clone. The covered CDR3 bases are TGCAGTGCTAGAGATACCGGCAGGGGCAATCAGCCC. This gives the protein CSARDTGRGNQP. The whole CDR3 region reads CSARDTGRGNQPQHF. V and J are TRBV20-1 and TRBJ1-5; D is possibly TRBD1 (5 bases). The CDR3 end lies 3 residues beyond the end of the read and is filled in from the germline J gene. Germline lookup yields CDR1 DFQATT and CDR2 SNEGSKA (reference sequence). This CDR3 spans 15 amino acids. Trimming removed 0 bases from V and 2 bases from J, with 11 bases in between.

Many counts were recorded for this clone. The read falls 3 residues short of the CDR3 end, and the missing part is taken from the germline J gene. The rearrangement joins TRBV19 to TRBJ2-7; 7 nucleotides match TRBD1. CDR3 length: 14 residues. V was clipped by 3 bases and J by 1 base; unmatched bases: 3. Germline CDR1 reads LNHDA; CDR2 reads SQIVND (reference sequence). CDR3 DNA, as far as it was read: TGTGCCAGTAGTATGACAGGGCTTTCCTACGAG. It translates to CASSMTGLSYE. The full CDR3 sequence reads CASSMTGLSYEQYF.

This clone was seen at least ten times. The read stops 3 residues short of the end of the CDR3; the missing end is completed from the germline J gene. The V gene is TRBV7-8, the J gene TRBJ2-1, with 8 bases identical to TRBD1. Trimming removed 2 bases from V and 9 bases from J; junction bases left unmatched: 12. Germline CDR1 reads SGHVS; CDR2 reads FQNEAQ. CDR3 size: 16 residues. CDR3 bases read: TGTGCCAGCAGCTTAATGGGTGACAGGGGAATGGGTGAG. Translated, it gives CASSLMGDRGMGE. The complete CDR3 protein is CASSLMGDRGMGEQFF. Based on the CDR3 plus reference TRBV7-8 and TRBJ2-1, the full variable domain is GAGVSQSPRYKVAKRGQDVALRCDPISGHVSLFWYQQALGQGPEFLTYFQNEAQLDKSGLPSDRFFAERPEGSVSTLKIQRTQQEDSAVYLCASSLMGDRGMGEQFFGPGTRLTVL.

This clone was detected many times. The read ends 3 residues shy of where the CDR3 ends; the end is completed using the germline J gene. V and J are TRBV2 and TRBJ2-5, with a weak D call TRBD1 (5 bases). Trimming took off 0 bases at V and 5 bases at J, with 10 bases between the two ends. Germline V gene lookup returns CDR1 SNHLY and CDR2 FYNNEI. The CDR3 consists of 14 residues. The CDR3 bases that were read are TGTGCCAGCAGTGAAGCCAGGGTTGACGAGACC. The encoded protein is CASSEARVDET. The CDR3 reads in full as CASSEARVDETQYF.

At least ten counts were recorded for this clone. The read ends 3 residues before the CDR3 terminus; that terminus is restored from the germline J gene. The chain carries TRBV2 and TRBJ2-3, with 9 bases identical to TRBD2. Germline lookup yields CDR1 SNHLY and CDR2 FYNNEI. V lost 7 bases, J lost 6 bases, and 5 bases stayed unmatched. This CDR3 is 13 amino acids long. CDR3 amino acids: CASTSGVRDTQYF. The covered CDR3 bases are TGTGCCAGCACTAGCGGGGTCCGGGATACG. Complete variable domain (other parts from reference TRBV2 and TRBJ2-3): EPEVTQTPSHQVTQMGQEVILRCVPISNHLYFYWYRQILGQKVEFLVSFYNNEISEKSEIFDDQFSVERPDGSNFTLKIRSTKLEDSAMYFCASTSGVRDTQYFGPGTRLTVL.

In its sample, this clone was seen many times. The read ends 3 residues shy of where the CDR3 ends; the end is completed using the germline J gene. The V gene is TRBV5-1, the J gene TRBJ2-2; tentative D call: TRBD1 (6 bases). Germline assignment: CDR1 SGHRS and CDR2 YFSETQ. Trimming shortened V by 3 bases and J by 7 bases, and 19 bases separated the two germline ends. The CDR3 runs to 16 residues. The sequenced part of the CDR3 DNA is TGCGCCAGCAGCTATGGGGGCGCCGGGGAGTTCGGGGAG. This encodes CASSYGGAGEFGE. The CDR3 reads in full as CASSYGGAGEFGELFF. Looking up the rest from reference TRBV5-1 and TRBJ2-2 gives the full variable domain: KAGVTQTPRYLIKTRGQQVTLSCSPISGHRSVSWYQQTPGQGLQFLFEYFSETQRNKGNFPGRFSGRQFSNSRSEMNVSTLELGDSALYLCASSYGGAGEFGELFFGEGSRLTVL.

This clone was seen at least ten times. The read terminates 3 residues ahead of where the CDR3 ends, so the germline J gene completes it. The V call is TRBV20-1, the J call TRBJ2-1; 9 positions agree with TRBD2. The CDR3 totals 16 residues. Germline V gene data show CDR1 as DFQATT and CDR2 as SNEGSKA (reference sequence). V was clipped by 0 bases and J by 4 bases; unmatched bases: 7. The CDR3 spells CSAREETTSGYNEQFF. Partial CDR3 DNA: TGCAGTGCTAGAGAGGAAACGACTAGCGGATACAATGAG.

To note about this clone: One end of the junction fails to match germline, which may point to a read error. The CDR3 protein is CANSPNSGLAGVGETQYF. The covered CDR3 bases are TGTGCCAACTCACCAAATTCGGGTCTGGCGGGGGTTGGAGAGACC. The chain links TRBV18 to TRBJ2-5; 7 bases agree with TRBD2. The CDR3 is cut off 3 residues early in the read; its end comes from the germline J gene. The germline V gene encodes CDR1 KGHSH and CDR2 LQKENI. This CDR3 has 18 amino acids.

At least ten counts were recorded for this clone. The read is 3 residues too short to cover the CDR3 end, so that end is filled in from the germline J gene. The chain recombines TRBV19 with TRBJ2-1; 7 nucleotides agree with TRBD1. CDR1 is LNHDA and CDR2 is SQIVND in the germline V gene (reference sequence). V gave up 6 bases and J gave up 3 bases; unmatched junction bases: 8. This CDR3 has 15 amino acids. The CDR3 reads CASSTGTANYNEQFF. The sequenced part of the CDR3 DNA is TGTGCCAGTAGCACCGGGACAGCCAACTACAATGAG.

This clone has a count of ten or more. The CDR3 end is not reached by the read, which stops 3 residues before it; the germline J gene fills it in. The chain employs TRBV5-1 and TRBJ2-1, with 12 bases aligning to TRBD2. V trimming: 4 bases; J trimming: 6 bases; junction bases outside the gene matches: 8. Germline V lookup: CDR1 SGHRS, CDR2 YFSETQ. The CDR3 extends over 16 amino acids. The DNA read from the CDR3 is TGCGCCAGCAGCGGGCTAGCGGGAGGGTCAGGCAATGAG. Amino acids: CASSGLAGGSGNE. The full CDR3 is CASSGLAGGSGNEQFF.

This clone appeared many times. The CDR3 is cut off 3 residues early in the read; its end comes from the germline J gene. The gene calls are TRBV5-1 and TRBJ2-1, with 8 nucleotides matching TRBD2. Germline V gives CDR1 SGHRS, CDR2 YFSETQ. After removal of 0 bases from V and 5 bases from J, the junction contained 16 bases not matched to a gene. This CDR3 spans 19 amino acids. Partial CDR3 DNA: TGCGCCAGCAGCTTGGCCCCTAGAGGGAGCGGGAGCAGGCACAATGAG. This codes for CASSLAPRGSGSRHNE. The whole CDR3 is CASSLAPRGSGSRHNEQFF.

On this clone itself: Coverage ceases 3 residues before the CDR3 finishes, and the germline J gene fills in the end. The V call is TRBV6-1, the J call TRBJ1-2; D remains ambiguous. Germline V gene data show CDR1 as MNHNS and CDR2 as SASEGT. The length of the CDR3 is 15 residues. The DNA read from the CDR3 is TGTGCCAGCAGTGGGATAGCGGGCTCCTACAATGAC. It specifies CASSGIAGSYND. In full, the CDR3 is CASSGIAGSYNDYTF.

In this sample, this clone turned up a few times. The read ends 3 residues before the CDR3 terminus; that terminus is restored from the germline J gene. Other DNA sequences of this sample code for an identical CDR3. This rearrangement joins TRBV18 to TRBJ1-3; a weak D match, TRBD1 (5 bases). V was clipped by 7 bases and J by 4 bases, with 29 bases between them. CDR1 is KGHSH, CDR2 LQKENI, per germline. This CDR3 comprises 19 residues. The CDR3 DNA, read in part, is TGTGCCAGCTACCATTCCCCTCGGCGGAGGGGAGCCTCCGGAAACACC. The encoded protein is CASYHSPRRRGASGNT. The full-length CDR3 reads as CASYHSPRRRGASGNTIYF.

This clone was recorded at least ten times. The read terminates 3 residues before the CDR3 end, so the remaining end is supplied by the germline J gene. The gene calls are TRBV9 and TRBJ2-1; tentative D call: TRBD2 (6 bases). This CDR3 region has 13 residues. Trimming stripped 8 bases from V and 5 bases from J, with 14 bases between. The germline V gene has CDR1 SGDLS and CDR2 YYNGEE. CDR3 bases read: TGTGCCAGTAACGCGGGGCTTAACAATGAG. It translates to CASNAGLNNE. In full, the CDR3 reads CASNAGLNNEQFF. Full variable domain (rest looked up from reference TRBV9 and TRBJ2-1): DSGVTQTPKHLITATGQRVTLRCSPRSGDLSVYWYQQSLDQGLQFLIQYYNGEERAKGNILERFSAQQFPDLHSELNLSSLELGDSALYFCASNAGLNNEQFFGPGTRLTVL.

This clone was found many times. The CDR3 end falls 3 residues outside the read, so it is completed with the germline J gene. The rearrangement joins TRBV29-1 to TRBJ2-4; 15 positions match TRBD2. Germline V gene data show CDR1 as SQVTM and CDR2 as ANQGSEA. J gave up 0 bases and V 7 bases, and 13 bases lay outside the gene matches. This CDR3 region has 19 residues. The CDR3 loop reads CSASEIRTSGGEAKNIQYF. Incomplete CDR3 DNA: TGCAGCGCCTCCGAGATAAGGACTAGCGGGGGGGAAGCCAAAAACATT.

This clone has at least ten counts. The read halts 3 residues ahead of the CDR3 end, with the missing end drawn from the germline J gene. The rearrangement uses TRBV20-1 and TRBJ2-2; TRBD1 matches at 9 bases. The V gene end was trimmed by 1 base and the J gene end by 8 bases; junction bases not matched to a gene: 8. This CDR3 is built from 15 residues. Per the germline V gene, CDR1 is DFQATT and CDR2 is SNEGSKA (reference sequence). Partial CDR3 DNA: TGCAGTGCTAGAGCCGGGGACAGGGTTTTAGGGGAG. Translation: CSARAGDRVLGE. The entire CDR3 protein is CSARAGDRVLGELFF.

This clone was counted at least ten times. The missing CDR3 end, 3 residues past where the read stops, is filled in from the germline J gene. V gene TRBV7-2 combines with J gene TRBJ2-5, with a possible D match to TRBD1 (6 bases). CDR3 length: 15 amino acids. V was pared by 6 bases and J by 5 bases, with 19 bases between. CDR1 is SGHTA, CDR2 FQGNSA, per germline. CDR3 DNA, as far as it was read: TGTGCCAGCAGGCCCCCAACAGGGTCCTGGGAGACC. This sequence encodes CASRPPTGSWET. The entire CDR3 reads CASRPPTGSWETQYF.

Only a few counts were recorded for this clone. This CDR3 reads CASSLDRGQTQYF. The CDR3 DNA, read in part, is TGTGCCAGCAGCTTGGACAGGGGTCAGACC. V usage is TRBV5-6 and J usage is TRBJ2-5, with TRBD1 identical over 7 bases. Read coverage stops 3 residues before the CDR3 terminus; the germline J gene supplies the remainder. The CDR3 has 13 residues. Germline V lookup: CDR1 SGHDT, CDR2 YYEEEE. The V and J ends lost 0 bases and 6 bases, in that order; junction bases with no gene match: 2.